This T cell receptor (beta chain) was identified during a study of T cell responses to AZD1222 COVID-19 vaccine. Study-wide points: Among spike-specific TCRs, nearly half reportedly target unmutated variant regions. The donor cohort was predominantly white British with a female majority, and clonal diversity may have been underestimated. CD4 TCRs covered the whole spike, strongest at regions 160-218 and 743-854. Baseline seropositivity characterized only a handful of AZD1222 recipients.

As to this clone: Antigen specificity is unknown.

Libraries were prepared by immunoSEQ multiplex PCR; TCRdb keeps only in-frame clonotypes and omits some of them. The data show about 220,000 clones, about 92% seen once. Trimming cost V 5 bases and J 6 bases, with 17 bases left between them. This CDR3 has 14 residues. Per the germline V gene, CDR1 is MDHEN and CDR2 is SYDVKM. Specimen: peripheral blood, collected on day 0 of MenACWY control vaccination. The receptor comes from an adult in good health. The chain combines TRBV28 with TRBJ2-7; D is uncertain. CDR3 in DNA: TGTGCCAGCAGTACCTGGGGTCCTTTTGGCGAGCAGTACTTC. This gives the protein CASSTWGPFGEQYF. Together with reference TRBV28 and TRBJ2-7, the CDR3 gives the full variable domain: DVKVTQSSRYLVKRTGEKVFLECVQDMDHENMFWYRQDPGLGLRLIYFSYDVKMKEKGDIPEGYSVSREKKERFSLILESASTNQTSMYLCASSTWGPFGEQYFGPGTRLTVT.